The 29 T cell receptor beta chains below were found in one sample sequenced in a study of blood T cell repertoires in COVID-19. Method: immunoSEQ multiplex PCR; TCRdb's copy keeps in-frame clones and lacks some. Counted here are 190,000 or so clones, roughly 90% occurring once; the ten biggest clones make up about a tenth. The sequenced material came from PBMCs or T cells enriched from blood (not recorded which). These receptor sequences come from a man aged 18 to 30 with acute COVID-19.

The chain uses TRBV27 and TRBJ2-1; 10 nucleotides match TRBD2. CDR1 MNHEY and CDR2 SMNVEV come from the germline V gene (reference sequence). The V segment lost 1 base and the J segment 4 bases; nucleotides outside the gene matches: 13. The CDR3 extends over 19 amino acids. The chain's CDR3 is CASSLFSRTSGRQYNEQFF. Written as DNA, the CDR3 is TGTGCCAGCAGTTTATTCTCCAGGACTAGCGGAAGACAATACAATGAGCAGTTCTTC.

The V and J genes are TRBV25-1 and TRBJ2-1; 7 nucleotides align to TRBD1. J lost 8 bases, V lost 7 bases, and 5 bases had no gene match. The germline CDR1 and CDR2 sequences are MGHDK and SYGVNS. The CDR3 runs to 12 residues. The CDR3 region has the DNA TGTGCCAGCAATGGACAGGTCGATGAGCAGTTCTTC. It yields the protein CASNGQVDEQFF.

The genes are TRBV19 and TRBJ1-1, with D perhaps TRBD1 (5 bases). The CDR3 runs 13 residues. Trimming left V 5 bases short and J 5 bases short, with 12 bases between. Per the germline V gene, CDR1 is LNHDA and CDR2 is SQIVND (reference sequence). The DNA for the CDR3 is TGTGCCAGTAGTGCCTCCCCAGGGACTGAAGCTTTCTTT. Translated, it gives CASSASPGTEAFF.

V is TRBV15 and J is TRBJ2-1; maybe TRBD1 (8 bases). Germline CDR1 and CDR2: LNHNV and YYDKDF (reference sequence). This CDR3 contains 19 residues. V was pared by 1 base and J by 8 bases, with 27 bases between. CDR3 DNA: TGTGCCACCAGCAGAGGCAAAAAGACTAGCAGGGGGCTTACAGATGAGCAGTTCTTC. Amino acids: CATSRGKKTSRGLTDEQFF.

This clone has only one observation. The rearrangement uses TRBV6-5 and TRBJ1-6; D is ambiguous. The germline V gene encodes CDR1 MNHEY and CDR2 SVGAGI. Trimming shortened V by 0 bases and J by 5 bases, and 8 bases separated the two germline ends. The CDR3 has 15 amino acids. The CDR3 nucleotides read TGTGCCAGCAGTTACTCGTTCCAGAATAATTCACCCCTCCACTTT. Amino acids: CASSYSFQNNSPLHF.

The CDR3 bases are TGCAGCGTGAAAAGGGGGGGAACTGAAGCTTTCTTT. This translates into CSVKRGGTEAFF. This rearrangement joins TRBV29-1 to TRBJ1-1; possible D gene TRBD1, 6 bases. Germline V gene data show CDR1 as SQVTM and CDR2 as ANQGSEA. The CDR3 sequence is 12 residues long. V lost 6 bases to trimming and J lost 5 bases, with 13 bases between them.

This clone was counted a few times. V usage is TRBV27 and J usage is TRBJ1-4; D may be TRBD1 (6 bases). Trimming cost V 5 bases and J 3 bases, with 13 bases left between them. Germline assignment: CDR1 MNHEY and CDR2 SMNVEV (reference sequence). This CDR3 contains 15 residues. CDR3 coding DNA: TGTGCCAGCAGTGGGGCAGGGGATCCTAATGAAAAACTGTTTTTT. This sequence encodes CASSGAGDPNEKLFF. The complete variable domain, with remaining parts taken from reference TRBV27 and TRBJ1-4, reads EAQVTQNPRYLITVTGKKLTVTCSQNMNHEYMSWYRQDPGLGLRQIYYSMNVEVTDKGDVPEGYKVSRKEKRNFPLILESPSPNQTSLYFCASSGAGDPNEKLFFGSGTQLSVL.

CDR3 loop: CASSGGRLNSPLHF. The CDR3 DNA follows: TGTGCCAGCAGTGGTGGCCGTCTTAATTCACCCCTCCACTTT. The chain carries TRBV28 and TRBJ1-6; no clear D gene. This CDR3 contains 14 residues. V was pared by 5 bases and J by 6 bases, with 11 bases between. Germline V CDR1 and CDR2: MDHEN, SYDVKM.

The CDR3 DNA reads TGTGCCAGCAGCTTCGCGACTTACAATGAGCAGTTCTTC. Translating gives CASSFATYNEQFF. The genes are TRBV5-8 and TRBJ2-1; D is uncertain. The V and J ends lost 2 bases and 4 bases respectively, with 7 bases between them. The CDR3 runs 13 residues. The V gene's germline CDR1 is SGHTS and CDR2 YDEGEE.

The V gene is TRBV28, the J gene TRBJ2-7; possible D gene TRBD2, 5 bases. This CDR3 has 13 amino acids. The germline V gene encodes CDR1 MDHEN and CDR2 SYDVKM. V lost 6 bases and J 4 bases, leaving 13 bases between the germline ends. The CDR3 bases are TGTGCCAGCAGATCCGGACGGGATTACGAGCAGTACTTC. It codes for CASRSGRDYEQYF. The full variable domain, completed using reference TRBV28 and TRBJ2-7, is DVKVTQSSRYLVKRTGEKVFLECVQDMDHENMFWYRQDPGLGLRLIYFSYDVKMKEKGDIPEGYSVSREKKERFSLILESASTNQTSMYLCASRSGRDYEQYFGPGTRLTVT.

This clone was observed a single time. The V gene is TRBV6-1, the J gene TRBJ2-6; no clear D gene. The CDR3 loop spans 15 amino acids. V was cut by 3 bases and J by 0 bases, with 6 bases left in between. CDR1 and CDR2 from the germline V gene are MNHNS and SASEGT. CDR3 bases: TGTGCCAGCAGTGAGACTCTCTCTGGGGCCAACGTCCTGACTTTC. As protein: CASSETLSGANVLTF.

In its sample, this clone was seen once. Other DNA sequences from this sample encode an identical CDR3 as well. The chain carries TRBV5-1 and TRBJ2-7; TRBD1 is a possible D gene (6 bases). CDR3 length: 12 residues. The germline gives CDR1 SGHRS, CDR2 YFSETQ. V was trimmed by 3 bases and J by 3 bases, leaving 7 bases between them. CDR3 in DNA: TGCGCCAGCAGCTCGGACAGCTACGAGCAGTACTTC. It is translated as CASSSDSYEQYF.

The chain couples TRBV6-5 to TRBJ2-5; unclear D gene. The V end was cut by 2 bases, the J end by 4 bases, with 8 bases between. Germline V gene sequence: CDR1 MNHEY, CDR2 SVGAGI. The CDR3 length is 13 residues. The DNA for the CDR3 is TGTGCCAGCAGTTACCAGGCCGGAGAGACCCAGTACTTC. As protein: CASSYQAGETQYF.

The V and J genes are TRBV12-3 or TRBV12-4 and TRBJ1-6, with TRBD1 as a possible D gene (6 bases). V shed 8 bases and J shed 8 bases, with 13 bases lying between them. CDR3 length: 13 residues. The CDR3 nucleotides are TGTGCCAGCGCAGGGAGGGGGGATTCACCCCTCCACTTT. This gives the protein CASAGRGDSPLHF.

CDR3 in amino acids: CASSATGYNEQFF. In DNA form, the CDR3 reads TGTGCCAGCAGCGCTACAGGGTACAATGAGCAGTTCTTC. The J gene is TRBJ2-1, the V gene TRBV7-2; possible D gene TRBD1, 6 bases. The CDR3 length is 13 residues. The germline V gene has CDR1 SGHTA and CDR2 FQGNSA. V was cut by 5 bases and J by 4 bases, with 9 bases left in between.

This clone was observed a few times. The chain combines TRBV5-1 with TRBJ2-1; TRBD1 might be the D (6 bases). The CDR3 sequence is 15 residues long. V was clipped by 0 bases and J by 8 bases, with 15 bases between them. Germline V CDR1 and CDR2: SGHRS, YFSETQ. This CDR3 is CASSLASQGRDEQFF. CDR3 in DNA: TGCGCCAGCAGCTTGGCCTCACAGGGTCGCGATGAGCAGTTCTTC. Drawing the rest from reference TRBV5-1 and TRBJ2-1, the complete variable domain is KAGVTQTPRYLIKTRGQQVTLSCSPISGHRSVSWYQQTPGQGLQFLFEYFSETQRNKGNFPGRFSGRQFSNSRSEMNVSTLELGDSALYLCASSLASQGRDEQFFGPGTRLTVL.

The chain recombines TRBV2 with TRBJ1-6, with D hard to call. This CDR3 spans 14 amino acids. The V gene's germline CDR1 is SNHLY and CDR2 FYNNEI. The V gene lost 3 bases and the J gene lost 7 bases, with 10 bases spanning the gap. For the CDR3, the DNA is TGTGCCAGCAGTGATTCTGGGAGGAATTCACCCCTCCACTTT. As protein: CASSDSGRNSPLHF.

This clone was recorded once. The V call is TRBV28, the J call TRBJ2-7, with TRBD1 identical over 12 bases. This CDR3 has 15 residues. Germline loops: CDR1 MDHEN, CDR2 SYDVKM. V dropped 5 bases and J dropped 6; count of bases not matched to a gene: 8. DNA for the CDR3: TGTGCCAGCAGTACCCCGGGACAGGGGGCTGTCGAGCAGTACTTC. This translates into CASSTPGQGAVEQYF.

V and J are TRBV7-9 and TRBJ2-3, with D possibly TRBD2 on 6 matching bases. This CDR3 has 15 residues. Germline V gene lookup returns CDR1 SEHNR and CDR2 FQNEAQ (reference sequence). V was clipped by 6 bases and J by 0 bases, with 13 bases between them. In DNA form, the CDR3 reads TGTGCCAGCAGTAAGCGGGCCCCTAGCACAGATACGCAGTATTTT. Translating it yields CASSKRAPSTDTQYF.

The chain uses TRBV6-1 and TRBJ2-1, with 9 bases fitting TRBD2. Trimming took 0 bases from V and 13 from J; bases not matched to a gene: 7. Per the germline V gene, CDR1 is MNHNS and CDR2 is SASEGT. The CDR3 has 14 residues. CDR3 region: CASSEAPELAGQFF. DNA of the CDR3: TGTGCCAGCAGTGAAGCGCCAGAACTAGCGGGCCAGTTCTTC.

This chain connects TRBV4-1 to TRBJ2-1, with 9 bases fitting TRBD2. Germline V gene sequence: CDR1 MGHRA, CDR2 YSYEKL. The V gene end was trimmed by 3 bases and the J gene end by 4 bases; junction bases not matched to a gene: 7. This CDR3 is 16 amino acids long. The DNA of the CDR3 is TGCGCCAGCAGCCAGGCGGGGGGGGAGGGTTACAATGAGCAGTTCTTC. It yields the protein CASSQAGGEGYNEQFF.

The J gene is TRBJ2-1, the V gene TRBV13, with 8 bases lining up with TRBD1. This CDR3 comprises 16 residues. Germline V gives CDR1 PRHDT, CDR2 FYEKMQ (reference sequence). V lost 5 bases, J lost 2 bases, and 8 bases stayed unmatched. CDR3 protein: CASSPQEQGAYNEQFF. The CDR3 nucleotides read TGTGCCAGCAGCCCTCAGGAACAGGGGGCCTACAATGAGCAGTTCTTC. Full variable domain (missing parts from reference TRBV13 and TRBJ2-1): AAGVIQSPRHLIKEKRETATLKCYPIPRHDTVYWYQQGPGQDPQFLISFYEKMQSDKGSIPDRFSAQQFSDYHSELNMSSLELGDSALYFCASSPQEQGAYNEQFFGPGTRLTVL.

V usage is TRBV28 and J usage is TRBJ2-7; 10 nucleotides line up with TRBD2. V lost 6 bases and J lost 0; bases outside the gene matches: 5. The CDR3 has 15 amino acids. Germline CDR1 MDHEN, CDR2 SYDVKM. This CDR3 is CASSPGLADSYEQYF. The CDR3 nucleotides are TGTGCCAGCAGCCCTGGACTAGCGGACTCCTACGAGCAGTACTTC.

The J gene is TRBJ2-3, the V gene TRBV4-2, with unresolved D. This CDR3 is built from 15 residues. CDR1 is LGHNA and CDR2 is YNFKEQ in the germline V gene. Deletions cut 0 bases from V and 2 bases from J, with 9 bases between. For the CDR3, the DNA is TGTGCCAGCAGCCAAGATGAGGAGCCCACAGATACGCAGTATTTT. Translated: CASSQDEEPTDTQYF.

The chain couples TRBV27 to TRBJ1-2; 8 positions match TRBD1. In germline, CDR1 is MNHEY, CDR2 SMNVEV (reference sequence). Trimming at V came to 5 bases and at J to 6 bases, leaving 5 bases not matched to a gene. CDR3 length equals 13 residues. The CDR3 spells CASSPRTGNGYTF. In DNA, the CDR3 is TGTGCCAGCAGTCCCCGGACAGGGAATGGCTACACCTTC.

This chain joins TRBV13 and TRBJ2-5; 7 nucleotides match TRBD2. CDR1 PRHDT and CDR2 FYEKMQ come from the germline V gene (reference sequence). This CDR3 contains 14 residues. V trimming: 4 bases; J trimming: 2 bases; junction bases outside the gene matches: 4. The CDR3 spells CASSYRAGQETQYF. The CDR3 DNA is TGTGCCAGCAGCTATCGAGCGGGACAAGAGACCCAGTACTTC. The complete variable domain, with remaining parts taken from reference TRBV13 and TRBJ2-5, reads AAGVIQSPRHLIKEKRETATLKCYPIPRHDTVYWYQQGPGQDPQFLISFYEKMQSDKGSIPDRFSAQQFSDYHSELNMSSLELGDSALYFCASSYRAGQETQYFGPGTRLLVL.

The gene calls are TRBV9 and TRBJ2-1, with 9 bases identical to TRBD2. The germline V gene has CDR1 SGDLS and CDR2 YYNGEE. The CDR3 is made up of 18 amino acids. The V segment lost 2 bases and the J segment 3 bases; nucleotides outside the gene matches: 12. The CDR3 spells CASSVSPGTSLGYNEQFF. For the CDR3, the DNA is TGTGCCAGCAGCGTGAGCCCCGGGACTAGCTTGGGCTACAATGAGCAGTTCTTC.

The CDR3 DNA is TGCAGCGTTGATGCGGGTGTGGTCACTGAAGCTTTCTTT. This sequence encodes CSVDAGVVTEAFF. J is TRBJ1-1 and V is TRBV29-1; D not resolved. Germline-derived CDR1 and CDR2 are SQVTM and ANQGSEA. This CDR3 has 13 amino acids. Trimming removed 3 bases from V and 4 bases from J, with 12 bases in between.

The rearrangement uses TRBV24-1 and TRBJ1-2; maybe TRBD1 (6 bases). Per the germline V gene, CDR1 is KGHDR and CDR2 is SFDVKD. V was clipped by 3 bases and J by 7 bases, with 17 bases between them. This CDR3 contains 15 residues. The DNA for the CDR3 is TGTGCCACCAGTGATCCTTCACAGGGTAGGGCTGGCTACACCTTC. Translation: CATSDPSQGRAGYTF.